This T cell receptor (beta chain) was sequenced for a study of shared clonotypes between healthy human individuals. The data were produced by immunoSEQ multiplex PCR, yet TCRdb's version contains in-frame clones alone and is incomplete. The sample includes under 2,500,000 clones, approximately 96% of them seen just once. This TCR was recovered from a young man in good health. The sequencing sample was made of naive CD4+ T cells sorted from blood. This sample's subset: CD45RA+ positively selected.

The CDR3 nucleotides read TGTGCCCTATACCCCCAGGTGGGGTACCCCTATGGCTACACCTTC. It specifies CALYPQVGYPYGYTF. The rearrangement links TRBV6-6 to TRBJ1-2; D is unresolved. Per germline, CDR1 MNHNY and CDR2 SVGAGI (reference sequence). This CDR3 has 15 amino acids. V was trimmed by 11 bases and J by 4 bases, leaving 23 bases between them.